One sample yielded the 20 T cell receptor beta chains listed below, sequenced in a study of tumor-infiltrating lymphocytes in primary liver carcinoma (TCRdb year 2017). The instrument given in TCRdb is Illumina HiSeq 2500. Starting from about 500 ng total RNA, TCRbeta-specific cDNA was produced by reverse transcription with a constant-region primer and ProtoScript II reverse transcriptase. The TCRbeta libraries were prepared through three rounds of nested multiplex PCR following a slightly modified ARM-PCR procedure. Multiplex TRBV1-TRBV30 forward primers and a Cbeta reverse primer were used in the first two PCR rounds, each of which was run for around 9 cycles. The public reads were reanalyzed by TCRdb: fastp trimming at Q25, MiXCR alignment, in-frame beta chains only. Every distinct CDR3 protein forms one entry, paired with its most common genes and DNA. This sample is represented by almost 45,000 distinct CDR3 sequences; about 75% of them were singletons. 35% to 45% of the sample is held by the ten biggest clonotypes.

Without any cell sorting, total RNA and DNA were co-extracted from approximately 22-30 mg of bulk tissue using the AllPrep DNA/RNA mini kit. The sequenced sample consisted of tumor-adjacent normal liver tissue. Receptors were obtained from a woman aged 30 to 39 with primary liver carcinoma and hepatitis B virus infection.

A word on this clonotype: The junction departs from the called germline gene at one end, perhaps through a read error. The CDR3 sequence is CASNQDRSSYGYTF. The CDR3 DNA reads TGTGCCAGCAACCAAGATAGGTCTAGCTATGGCTACACCTTC. V usage is TRBV14 and J usage is TRBJ1-2; D is uncertain. The germline CDR1 and CDR2 sequences are SGHDN and FVKESK. The CDR3 runs to 14 residues.

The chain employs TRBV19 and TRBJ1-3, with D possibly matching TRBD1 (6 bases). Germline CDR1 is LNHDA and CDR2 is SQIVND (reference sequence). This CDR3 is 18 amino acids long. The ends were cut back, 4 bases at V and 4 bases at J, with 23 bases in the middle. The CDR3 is CASSTKGGKDDSGNTIYF. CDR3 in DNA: TGTGCCAGTAGTACGAAAGGGGGGAAGGACGACTCCGGAAACACCATATATTTT.

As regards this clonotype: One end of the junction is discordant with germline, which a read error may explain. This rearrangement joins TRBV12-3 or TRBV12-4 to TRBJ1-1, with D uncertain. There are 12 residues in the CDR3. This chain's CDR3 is CACSTSEAEAFF. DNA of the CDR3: TGTGCCTGCAGTACGTCTGAGGCGGAAGCTTTCTTT.

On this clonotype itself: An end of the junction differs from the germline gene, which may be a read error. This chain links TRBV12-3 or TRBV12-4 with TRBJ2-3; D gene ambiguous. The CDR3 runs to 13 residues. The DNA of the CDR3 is TGTGCCAGTAGTTATCAGTACACACATACGCGGTATTTT. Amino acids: CASSYQYTHTRYF.

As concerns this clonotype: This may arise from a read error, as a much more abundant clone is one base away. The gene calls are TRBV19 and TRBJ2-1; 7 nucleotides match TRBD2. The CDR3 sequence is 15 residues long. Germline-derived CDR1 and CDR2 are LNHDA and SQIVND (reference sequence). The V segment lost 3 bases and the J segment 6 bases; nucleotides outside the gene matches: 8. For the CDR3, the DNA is TGTGCCAGTAGTATCATGCGGGAGATCGGCAATGAGCAGTTCTTC. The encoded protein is CASSIMREIGNEQFF.

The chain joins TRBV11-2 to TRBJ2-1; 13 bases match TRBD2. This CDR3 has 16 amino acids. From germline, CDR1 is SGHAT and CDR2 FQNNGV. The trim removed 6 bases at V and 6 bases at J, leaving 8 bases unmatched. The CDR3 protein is CASRVTSGRAANEQFF. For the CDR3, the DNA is TGTGCCAGCAGGGTCACTAGCGGGAGGGCCGCCAATGAGCAGTTCTTC.

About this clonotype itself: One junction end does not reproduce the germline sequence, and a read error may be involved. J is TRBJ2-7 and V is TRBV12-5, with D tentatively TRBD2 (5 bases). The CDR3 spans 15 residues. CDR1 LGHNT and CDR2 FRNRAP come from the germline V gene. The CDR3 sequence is CASGPRGSMPYDQYF. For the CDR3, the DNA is TGTGCTAGTGGTCCACGGGGTTCTATGCCCTACGATCAGTACTTC. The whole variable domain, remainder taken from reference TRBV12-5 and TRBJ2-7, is DARVTQTPRHKVTEMGQEVTMRCQPILGHNTVFWYRQTMMQGLELLAYFRNRAPLDDSGMPKDRFSAEMPDATLATLKIQPSEPRDSAVYFCASGPRGSMPYDQYFGPGTRLTVT.

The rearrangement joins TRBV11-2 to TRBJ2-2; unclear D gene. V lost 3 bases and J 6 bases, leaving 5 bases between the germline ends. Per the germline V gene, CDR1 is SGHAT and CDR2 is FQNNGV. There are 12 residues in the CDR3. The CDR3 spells CASSFGAGELFF. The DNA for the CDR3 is TGTGCCAGCAGCTTCGGAGCCGGGGAGCTGTTTTTT.

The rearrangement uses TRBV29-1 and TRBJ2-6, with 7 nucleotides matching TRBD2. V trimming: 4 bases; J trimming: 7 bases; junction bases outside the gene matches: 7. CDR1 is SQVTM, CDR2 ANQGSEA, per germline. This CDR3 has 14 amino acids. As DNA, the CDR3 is TGCAGCGTTGCCGGGGGGTTCGGTGCCAACGTCCTGACTTTC. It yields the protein CSVAGGFGANVLTF. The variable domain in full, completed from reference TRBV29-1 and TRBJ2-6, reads SAVISQKPSRDICQRGTSLTIQCQVDSQVTMMFWYRQQPGQSLTLIATANQGSEATYESGFVIDKFPISRPNLTFSTLTVSNMSPEDSSIYLCSVAGGFGANVLTFGAGSRLTVL.

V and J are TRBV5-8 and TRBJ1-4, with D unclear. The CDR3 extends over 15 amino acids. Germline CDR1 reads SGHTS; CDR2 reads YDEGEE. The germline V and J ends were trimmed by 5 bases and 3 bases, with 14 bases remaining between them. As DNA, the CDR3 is TGTGCCAGCAGTAATGGACGGGCAGCTAATGAAAAACTGTTTTTT. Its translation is CASSNGRAANEKLFF. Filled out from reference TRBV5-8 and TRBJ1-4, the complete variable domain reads EAGVTQSPTHLIKTRGQQATLRCSPISGHTSVYWYQQALGLGLQFLLWYDEGEERNRGNFPPRFSGRQFPNYSSELNVNALELEDSALYLCASSNGRAANEKLFFGSGTQLSVL.

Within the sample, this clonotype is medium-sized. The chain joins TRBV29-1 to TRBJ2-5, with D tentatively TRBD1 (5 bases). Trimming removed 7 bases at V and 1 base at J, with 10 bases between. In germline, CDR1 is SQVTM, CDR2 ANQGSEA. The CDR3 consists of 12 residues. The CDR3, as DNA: TGCAGCGCCAGGGCAAGCCAAGAGACCCAGTACTTC. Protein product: CSARASQETQYF.

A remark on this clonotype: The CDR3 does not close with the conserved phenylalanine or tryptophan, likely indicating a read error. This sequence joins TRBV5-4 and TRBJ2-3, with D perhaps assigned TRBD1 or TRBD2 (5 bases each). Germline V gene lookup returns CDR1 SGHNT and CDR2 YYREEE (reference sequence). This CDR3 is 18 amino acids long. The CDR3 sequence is CASSDQFLIAGFTGTQYY. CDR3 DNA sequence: TGTGCCAGCAGCGACCAATTTTTGATCGCGGGTTTCACAGGTACGCAGTATTAT.

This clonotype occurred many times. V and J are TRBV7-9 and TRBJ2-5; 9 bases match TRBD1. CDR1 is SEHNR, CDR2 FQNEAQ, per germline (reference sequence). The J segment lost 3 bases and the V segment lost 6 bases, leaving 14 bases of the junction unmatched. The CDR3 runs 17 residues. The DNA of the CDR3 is TGTGCCAGCAGGGGAACAGGGGGCGTGTCAGGGAAAGAGACCCAGTACTTC. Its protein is CASRGTGGVSGKETQYF.

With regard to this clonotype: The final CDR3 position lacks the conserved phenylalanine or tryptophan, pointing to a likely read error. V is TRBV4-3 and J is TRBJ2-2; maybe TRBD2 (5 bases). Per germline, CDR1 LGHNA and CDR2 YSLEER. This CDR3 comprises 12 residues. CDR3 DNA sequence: TGCGCCAGCAGACTTGGCATCGGGGAACTGTTTTCT. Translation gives CASRLGIGELFS.

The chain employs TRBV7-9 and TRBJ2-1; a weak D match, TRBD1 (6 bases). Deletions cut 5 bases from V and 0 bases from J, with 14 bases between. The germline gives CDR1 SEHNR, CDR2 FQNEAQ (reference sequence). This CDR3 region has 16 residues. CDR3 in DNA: TGTGCCAGCAGCGCCCGGACAGTAACCTCCTACAATGAGCAGTTCTTC. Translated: CASSARTVTSYNEQFF.

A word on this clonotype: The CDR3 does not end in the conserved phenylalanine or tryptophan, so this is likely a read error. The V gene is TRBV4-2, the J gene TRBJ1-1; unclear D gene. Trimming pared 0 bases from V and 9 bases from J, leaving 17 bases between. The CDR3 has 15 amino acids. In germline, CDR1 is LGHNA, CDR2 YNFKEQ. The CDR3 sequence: CASSQDMGGNTQAFS. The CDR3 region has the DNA TGTGCCAGCAGCCAAGATATGGGCGGGAATACTCAAGCTTTCTCT.

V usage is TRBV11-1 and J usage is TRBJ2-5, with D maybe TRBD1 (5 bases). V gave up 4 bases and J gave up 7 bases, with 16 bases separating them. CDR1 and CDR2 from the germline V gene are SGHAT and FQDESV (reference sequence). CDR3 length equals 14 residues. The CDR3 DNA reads TGTGCCAGCAGCTGTACAAGGGGCACTGGGACCCAGTACTTC. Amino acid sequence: CASSCTRGTGTQYF.

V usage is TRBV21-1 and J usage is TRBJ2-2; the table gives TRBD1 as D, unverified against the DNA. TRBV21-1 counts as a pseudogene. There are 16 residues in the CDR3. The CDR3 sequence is CASSKKDKARTGGLFF. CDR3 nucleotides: TGTGCCAGCAGCAAGAAGGACAAGGCCCGCACCGGGGGGCTGTTTTTT.

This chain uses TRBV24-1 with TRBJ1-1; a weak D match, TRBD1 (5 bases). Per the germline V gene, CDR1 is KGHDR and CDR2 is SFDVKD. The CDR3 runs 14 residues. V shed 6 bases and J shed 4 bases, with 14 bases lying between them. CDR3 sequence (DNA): TGTGCCACCAGTTCCGTGAAAGGGGCCACTGAAGCTTTCTTT. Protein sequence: CATSSVKGATEAFF.

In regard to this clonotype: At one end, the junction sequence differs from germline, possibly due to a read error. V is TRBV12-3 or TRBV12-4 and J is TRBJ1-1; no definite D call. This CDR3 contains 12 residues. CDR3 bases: TGTGCCAACAGTATGGGTGGGTATGAAGCTTTCTTT. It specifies CANSMGGYEAFF.